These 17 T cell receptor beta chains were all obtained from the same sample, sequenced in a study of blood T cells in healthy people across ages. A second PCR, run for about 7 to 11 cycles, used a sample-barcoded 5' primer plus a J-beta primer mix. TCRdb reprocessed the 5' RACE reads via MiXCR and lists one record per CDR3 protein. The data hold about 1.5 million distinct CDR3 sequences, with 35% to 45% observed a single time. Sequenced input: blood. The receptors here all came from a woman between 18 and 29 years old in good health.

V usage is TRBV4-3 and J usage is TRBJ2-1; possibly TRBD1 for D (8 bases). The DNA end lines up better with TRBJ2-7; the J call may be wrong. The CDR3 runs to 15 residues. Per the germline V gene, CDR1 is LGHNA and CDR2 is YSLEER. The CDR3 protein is CASSQADRDYNEQYF. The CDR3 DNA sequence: TGCGCCAGCAGCCAAGCGGACAGGGACTACAATGAGCAGTACTTC.

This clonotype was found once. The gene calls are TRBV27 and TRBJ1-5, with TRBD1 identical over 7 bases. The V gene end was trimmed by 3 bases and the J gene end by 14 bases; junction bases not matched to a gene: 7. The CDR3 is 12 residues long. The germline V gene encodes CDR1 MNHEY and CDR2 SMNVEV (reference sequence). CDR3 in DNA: TGTGCCAGCAGTTTCCTCCACGGGACAGAGCATTTT. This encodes CASSFLHGTEHF.

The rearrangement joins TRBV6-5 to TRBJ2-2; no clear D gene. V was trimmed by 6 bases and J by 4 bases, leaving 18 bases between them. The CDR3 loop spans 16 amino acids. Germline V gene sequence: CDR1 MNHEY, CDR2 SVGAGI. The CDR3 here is CASSRFGRLLTGELFF. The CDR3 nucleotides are TGTGCCAGCAGCAGGTTCGGCCGTTTACTCACCGGGGAGCTGTTTTTT.

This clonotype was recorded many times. CDR3 sequence: CASSPSGTSEQYF. CDR3 DNA sequence: TGTGCCAGCAGCCCAAGCGGGACCAGCGAGCAGTACTTC. The chain carries TRBV7-3 and TRBJ2-7; 7 bases agree with TRBD2. Germline V gives CDR1 SGHTA, CDR2 FQGTGA. The trim removed 5 bases at V and 6 bases at J, leaving 7 bases unmatched. The CDR3 runs 13 residues.

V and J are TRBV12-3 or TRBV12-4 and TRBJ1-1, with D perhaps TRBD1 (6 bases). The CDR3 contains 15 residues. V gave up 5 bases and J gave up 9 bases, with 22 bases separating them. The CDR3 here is CASSPLDRTPQKAFF. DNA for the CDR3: TGTGCCAGCAGTCCCCTAGACAGGACCCCTCAGAAAGCTTTCTTT.

The CDR3 loop is CASSQRGFTTGELFF. The CDR3 coding sequence is TGCGCCAGCAGCCAACGAGGGTTCACCACCGGGGAGCTGTTTTTT. The gene calls are TRBV4-3 and TRBJ2-2; D is perhaps TRBD2 (5 bases). CDR3 length: 15 amino acids. V lost 2 bases and J lost 4, with 11 bases in between. CDR1 and CDR2 (germline): LGHNA, YSLEER.

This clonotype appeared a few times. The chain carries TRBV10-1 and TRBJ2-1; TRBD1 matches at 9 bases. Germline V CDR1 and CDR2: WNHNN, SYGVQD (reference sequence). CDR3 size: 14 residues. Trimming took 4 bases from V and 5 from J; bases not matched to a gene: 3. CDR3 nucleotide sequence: TGCGCCAGCAGTGTGGGACAGGGCCACAATGAGCAGTTCTTC. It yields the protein CASSVGQGHNEQFF.

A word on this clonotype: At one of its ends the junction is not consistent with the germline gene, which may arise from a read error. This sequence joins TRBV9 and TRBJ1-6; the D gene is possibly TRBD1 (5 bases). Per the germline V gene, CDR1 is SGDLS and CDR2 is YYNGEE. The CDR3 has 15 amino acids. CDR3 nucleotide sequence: TGTGCTAGCAGCATGCAGGGAACCCATAATTCACCCCTCCACTTT. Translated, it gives CASSMQGTHNSPLHF.

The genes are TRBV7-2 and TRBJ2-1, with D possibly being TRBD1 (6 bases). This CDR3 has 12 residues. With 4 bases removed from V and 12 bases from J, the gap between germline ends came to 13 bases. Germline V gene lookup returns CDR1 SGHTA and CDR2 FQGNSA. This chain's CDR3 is CASSSDSVGQFF. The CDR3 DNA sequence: TGTGCCAGCAGCTCGGACAGTGTGGGGCAGTTCTTC.

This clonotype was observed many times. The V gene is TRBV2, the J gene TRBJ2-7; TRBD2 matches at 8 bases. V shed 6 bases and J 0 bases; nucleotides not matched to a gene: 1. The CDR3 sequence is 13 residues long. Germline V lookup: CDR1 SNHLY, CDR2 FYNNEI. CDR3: CASRTSASYEQYF. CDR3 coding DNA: TGTGCCAGCAGGACTAGCGCCTCCTACGAGCAGTACTTC.

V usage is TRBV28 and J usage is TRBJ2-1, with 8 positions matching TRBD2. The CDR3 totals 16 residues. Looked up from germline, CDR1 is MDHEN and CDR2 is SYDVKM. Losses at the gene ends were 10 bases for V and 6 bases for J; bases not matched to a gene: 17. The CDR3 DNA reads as TGTGCCATACAAGGACTAGCATCTCGACTACGCAATGAGCAGTTCTTC. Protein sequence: CAIQGLASRLRNEQFF.

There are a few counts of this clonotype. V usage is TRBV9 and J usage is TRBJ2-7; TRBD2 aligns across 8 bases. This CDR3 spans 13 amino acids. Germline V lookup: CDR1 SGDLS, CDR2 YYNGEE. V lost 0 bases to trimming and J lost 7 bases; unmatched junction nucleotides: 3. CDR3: CASSVAGGNEQYF. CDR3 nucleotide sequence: TGTGCCAGCAGCGTAGCGGGGGGGAATGAGCAGTACTTC.

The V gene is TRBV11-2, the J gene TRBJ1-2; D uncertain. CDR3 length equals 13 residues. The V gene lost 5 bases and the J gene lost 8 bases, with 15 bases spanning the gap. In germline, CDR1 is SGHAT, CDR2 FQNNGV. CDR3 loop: CASSPTATDGYTF. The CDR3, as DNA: TGTGCCAGCAGCCCGACTGCGACGGACGGCTACACCTTC.

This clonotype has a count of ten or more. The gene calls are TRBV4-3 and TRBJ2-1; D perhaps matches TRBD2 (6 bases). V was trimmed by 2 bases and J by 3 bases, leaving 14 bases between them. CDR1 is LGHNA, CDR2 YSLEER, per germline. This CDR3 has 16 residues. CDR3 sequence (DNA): TGCGCCAGCAGCCAAACCGGGACTGGAGACTACAATGAGCAGTTCTTC. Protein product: CASSQTGTGDYNEQFF.

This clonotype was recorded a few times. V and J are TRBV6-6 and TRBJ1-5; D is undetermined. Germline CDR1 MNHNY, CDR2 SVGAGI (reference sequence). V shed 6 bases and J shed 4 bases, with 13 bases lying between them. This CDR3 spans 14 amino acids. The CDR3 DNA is TGTGCCAGCAGACTCCTGACAAGGAATCAGCCCCAGCATTTT. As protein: CASRLLTRNQPQHF.

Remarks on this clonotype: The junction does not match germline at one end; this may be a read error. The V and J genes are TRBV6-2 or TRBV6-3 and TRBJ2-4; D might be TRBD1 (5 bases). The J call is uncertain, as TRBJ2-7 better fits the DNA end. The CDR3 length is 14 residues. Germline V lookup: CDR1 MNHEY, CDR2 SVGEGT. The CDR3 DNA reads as TGTGCCAGCATTTACGGTGGGGCGTCCTACGAGCAGTACTTC. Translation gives CASIYGGASYEQYF.

The CDR3 DNA follows: TGTGCCAGCAGTTTTAGGCTAGCGGGCCCAGATACGCAGTATTTT. The encoded protein is CASSFRLAGPDTQYF. The genes are TRBV28 and TRBJ2-3, with TRBD2 matching 8 bases. CDR3 length equals 15 residues. The ends lost 3 bases at V and 4 bases at J; junction bases unmatched: 6. Germline-derived CDR1 and CDR2 are MDHEN and SYDVKM. Variable domain in full (rest from reference TRBV28 and TRBJ2-3): DVKVTQSSRYLVKRTGEKVFLECVQDMDHENMFWYRQDPGLGLRLIYFSYDVKMKEKGDIPEGYSVSREKKERFSLILESASTNQTSMYLCASSFRLAGPDTQYFGPGTRLTVL.